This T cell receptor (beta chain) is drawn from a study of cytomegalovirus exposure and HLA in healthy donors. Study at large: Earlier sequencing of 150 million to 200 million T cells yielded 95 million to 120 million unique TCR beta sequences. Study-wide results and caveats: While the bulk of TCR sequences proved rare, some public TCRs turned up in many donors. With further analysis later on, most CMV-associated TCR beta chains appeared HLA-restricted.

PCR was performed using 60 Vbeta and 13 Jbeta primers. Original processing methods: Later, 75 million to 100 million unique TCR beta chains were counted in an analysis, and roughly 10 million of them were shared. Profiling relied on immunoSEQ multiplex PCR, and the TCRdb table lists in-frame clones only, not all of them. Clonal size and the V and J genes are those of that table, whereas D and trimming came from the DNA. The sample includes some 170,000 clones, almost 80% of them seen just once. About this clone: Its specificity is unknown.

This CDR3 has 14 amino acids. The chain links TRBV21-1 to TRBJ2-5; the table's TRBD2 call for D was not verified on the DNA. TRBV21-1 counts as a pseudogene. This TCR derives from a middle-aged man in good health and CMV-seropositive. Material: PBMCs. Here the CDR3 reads CASSRPGGGETQYF. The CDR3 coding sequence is TGTGCCAGCAGCCGCCCCGGCGGGGGGGAGACCCAGTACTTC.